A selection of T cell receptor beta chains follows, all from one sample in a study of shared clonotypes between healthy human individuals. Profiling relied on immunoSEQ multiplex PCR, and the TCRdb table lists in-frame clones only, not all of them. Of fewer than 800,000 clones in the sample, roughly 94% were seen once. Sequences were obtained from naive CD8+ T cells sorted from blood. Receptor source: a man aged 30-40 years in good health. Each CDR3 is given with its conserved first and last residue. The D gene is left open where the match is weak. Only part of the rows carry a size: once, few, many, or a class if the clone is expanded.

13 | NA | TRBJ2-7 | TRBV19 | TRBD1 | TGTGCCAGTAGTTACAGGGGCCGTTACGAGCAGTACTTC | CASSYRGRYEQYF
19 | NA | TRBJ1-1 | TRBV7-8 | NA | TGTGCCAGCAGTAGGGATCCTCTTGAGGGGGGTAGGCTTTGGACTGAAGCTTTCTTT | CASSRDPLEGGRLWTEAFF
15 | NA | TRBJ1-5 | TRBV7-9 | TRBD1 | TGTGCCAGCAGCCTAGCGACAGGGGACAATCAGCCCCAGCATTTT | CASSLATGDNQPQHF
15 | NA | TRBJ1-1 | TRBV4-1 | TRBD1 | TGCGCCAGCAGCCAGGACGACAGGGGCCACACTGAAGCTTTCTTT | CASSQDDRGHTEAFF
14 | once | TRBJ1-1 | TRBV27 | NA | TGTGCCAGCAGTTTAGGAGGAGGCGGCACTGAAGCTTTCTTT | CASSLGGGGTEAFF
12 | NA | TRBJ1-1 | TRBV30 | NA | TGTGCCTGGAGTGTACTAAGCACTGAAGCTTTCTTT | CAWSVLSTEAFF
10 | once | TRBJ2-1 | TRBV2 | NA | TGTGCCACCAGCCGAAATGAGCAGTTCTTC | CATSRNEQFF
15 | NA | TRBJ2-2 | TRBV6-5 | TRBD2 | TGTGCCAGCACCCCGGGGACTAGAAACACCGGGGAGCTGTTTTTT | CASTPGTRNTGELFF
14 | NA | TRBJ2-7 | TRBV10-3 | NA | TGTGCCATCAGTGAGAGGCAGGGTGTCCACGAGCAGTACTTC | CAISERQGVHEQYF
14 | NA | TRBJ2-7 | TRBV28 | NA | TGTGCCAGCAGTTTGATGATTTTAGCCTACGAGCAGTACTTC | CASSLMILAYEQYF
17 | NA | TRBJ2-1 | TRBV27 | TRBD2 | TGTGCCAGCAGGCCATCTCGGACTAGCGGGAGAGGGGATGAGCAGTTCTTC | CASRPSRTSGRGDEQFF
13 | once | TRBJ2-7 | TRBV11-2 | NA | TGTGCCAGCAGCTTACAGGCCTCCTACGAGCAGTACTTC | CASSLQASYEQYF
16 | NA | TRBJ2-7 | TRBV5-6 | NA | TGTGCCAGCATACCCCGAAGGGGTGTCCCCATCCACGAGCAGTACTTC | CASIPRRGVPIHEQYF
13 | NA | TRBJ1-1 | TRBV19 | NA | TGTGCCAGTAGTATTTTTCTGAACACTGAAGCTTTCTTT | CASSIFLNTEAFF
13 | once | TRBJ1-2 | TRBV11-2 | NA | TGTGCCAGCAGCTCTCTCTCTATAGAGGGCTACACCTTC | CASSSLSIEGYTF
11 | NA | TRBJ2-7 | TRBV6-5 | NA | TGTGCCAGCAGTTACTCGGACGAGCAGTACTTC | CASSYSDEQYF
14 | NA | TRBJ2-7 | TRBV27 | TRBD2 | TGTGCCAGCTCTAGCGGGAGCAACGCCTACGAGCAGTACTTC | CASSSGSNAYEQYF
15 | NA | TRBJ2-2 | TRBV11-2 | NA | TGTGCCAGCAGCTTGAGCCCGGGGAACACCGGGGAGCTGTTTTTT | CASSLSPGNTGELFF
15 | NA | TRBJ1-5 | TRBV7-2 | TRBD1 | TGTGCCAGCAGCTTAACAGGGGGCATCAATCAGCCCCAGCATTTT | CASSLTGGINQPQHF
12 | NA | TRBJ1-1 | TRBV7-9 | NA | TGTGCCAGCAGCTTGATGGGGGCTGAAGCTTTCTTT | CASSLMGAEAFF
14 | NA | TRBJ2-7 | TRBV7-9 | NA | TGTGCCAGCAGCTTAGAGGGGTTAAGCTCCGAGCAGTACTTC | CASSLEGLSSEQYF
15 | NA | TRBJ1-5 | TRBV28 | NA | TGTGCCAGCAGTTTTGGCGGACAGTTCAATCAGCCCCAGCATTTT | CASSFGGQFNQPQHF
15 | NA | TRBJ2-4 | TRBV4-1 | TRBD2 | TGCGCCAGCAGCCAAGGGACTAGCGGGAGTCCCATTCAGTACTTC | CASSQGTSGSPIQYF
15 | NA | TRBJ2-1 | TRBV18 | TRBD1 | TGTGCCAGCTCACCTCTGCCGACAGGGCTCAATGAGCAGTTCTTC | CASSPLPTGLNEQFF
14 | NA | TRBJ2-7 | TRBV29-1 | NA | TGCAGCGTCGGGTGGGCGGGAAGTGGCTACGAGCAGTACTTC | CSVGWAGSGYEQYF
12 | NA | TRBJ1-1 | TRBV6-1 | NA | TGTGCCAGCAGCAGATCCGCCACTGAAGCTTTCTTT | CASSRSATEAFF
16 | once | TRBJ2-3 | TRBV7-9 | NA | TGTGCCAGCAGCTCAGTTGAGGGGCAGGGAACAGATACGCAGTATTTT | CASSSVEGQGTDTQYF
12 | NA | TRBJ2-7 | TRBV25-1 | NA | TGTGCCAGCAGCCCGGGGGCTCGGGAGCAGTACTTC | CASSPGAREQYF
13 | NA | TRBJ2-3 | TRBV9 | NA | TGTGCCAGCAGCGTAGACCTCCCAGATACGCAGTATTTT | CASSVDLPDTQYF
13 | NA | TRBJ2-1 | TRBV9 | NA | TGTGCCAGCAGCCCGCCGGGCACCAATGAGCAGTTCTTC | CASSPPGTNEQFF
11 | once | TRBJ2-7 | TRBV20-1 | NA | TGCAGTGCTAGCGAAGGACCCGAGCAGTACTTC | CSASEGPEQYF
13 | NA | TRBJ2-7 | TRBV27 | NA | TGTGCCAGCAGTCTGGGGCCCTCCTACGAGCAGTACTTC | CASSLGPSYEQYF
14 | NA | TRBJ2-2 | TRBV6-5 | NA | TGTGCCGCCCGGGGGCAGGGAAAGGCCGGGGAGCTGTTTTTT | CAARGQGKAGELFF
14 | NA | TRBJ2-7 | TRBV4-1 | NA | TGCGCCAGCAGCCAAGTCGACTACTCCTACGAGCAGTACTTC | CASSQVDYSYEQYF
11 | NA | TRBJ2-1 | TRBV20-1 | NA | TGCAGTGCTAACGGGGACAATGAGCAGTTCTTC | CSANGDNEQFF
14 | once | TRBJ2-7 | TRBV5-1 | NA | TGCGCCAGCAGCTTGGAGAGACAGGCCTACGAGCAGTACTTC | CASSLERQAYEQYF
14 | NA | TRBJ2-1 | TRBV5-4 | TRBD2 | TGTGCCAGCAACAAACTAGCGGGATTAGATGAGCAGTTCTTC | CASNKLAGLDEQFF
16 | NA | TRBJ1-2 | TRBV7-9 | TRBD1 | TGTGCCAGCACAACTTCCCGGGACAGGGCCGACTATGGCTACACCTTC | CASTTSRDRADYGYTF
13 | NA | TRBJ2-7 | TRBV30 | TRBD1 | TGTGCCTGGACCTCGGGACAGGGGGGCGAGCAGTACTTC | CAWTSGQGGEQYF
15 | NA | TRBJ2-3 | TRBV5-1 | NA | TGCGCCAGCAGCTTGGCCGGCAGACCCACAGATACGCAGTATTTT | CASSLAGRPTDTQYF
16 | NA | TRBJ1-5 | TRBV29-1 | TRBD1 | TGCAGCGTTCCCACCTTCAGACAGGGTAGCAATCAGCCCCAGCATTTT | CSVPTFRQGSNQPQHF
15 | NA | TRBJ2-1 | TRBV14 | TRBD2 | TGTGCCAGCAACCACCGAGCGGGAGCGGGCAATGAGCAGTTCTTC | CASNHRAGAGNEQFF
15 | NA | TRBJ2-1 | TRBV11-2 | NA | TGTGCCAGCAGCTTACTCCGCGGGGACTACAATGAGCAGTTCTTC | CASSLLRGDYNEQFF
16 | NA | TRBJ2-1 | TRBV7-9 | NA | TGTGCCAGCAGCCCAGTCGGTCGGGATTCCTACAATGAGCAGTTCTTC | CASSPVGRDSYNEQFF
15 | NA | TRBJ2-7 | TRBV21-1 | NA | TGTGCCAGCAGCAAAGGGGGCTGGGGCTCCTACGAGCAGTACTTC | CASSKGGWGSYEQYF
14 | NA | TRBJ1-2 | TRBV5-4 | NA | TGTGCCAGCAGCCTCGGGGCGCCGATCTATGGCTACACCTTC | CASSLGAPIYGYTF